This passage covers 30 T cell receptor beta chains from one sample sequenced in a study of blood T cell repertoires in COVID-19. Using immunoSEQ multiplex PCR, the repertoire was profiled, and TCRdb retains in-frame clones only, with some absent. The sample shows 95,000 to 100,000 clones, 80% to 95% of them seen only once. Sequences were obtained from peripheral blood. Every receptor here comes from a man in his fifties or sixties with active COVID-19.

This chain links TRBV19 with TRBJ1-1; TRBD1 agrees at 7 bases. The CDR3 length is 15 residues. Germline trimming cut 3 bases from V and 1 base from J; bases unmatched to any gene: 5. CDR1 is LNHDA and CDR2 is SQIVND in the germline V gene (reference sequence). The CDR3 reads CASSISGTANTEAFF. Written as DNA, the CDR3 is TGTGCCAGTAGTATCTCCGGGACAGCGAACACTGAAGCTTTCTTT.

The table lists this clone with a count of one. The CDR3 loop reads CASRAQVGPYEQYF. In nucleotides, the CDR3 is TGCGCCAGCAGAGCACAGGTGGGTCCCTACGAGCAGTACTTC. The genes are TRBV10-2 and TRBJ2-7, with D tentatively TRBD1 (5 bases). The CDR3 loop spans 14 amino acids. The V end lost 6 bases, the J end lost 2 bases, and 14 bases lay between the germline ends. CDR1 and CDR2 (germline): WSHSY, SAAADI.

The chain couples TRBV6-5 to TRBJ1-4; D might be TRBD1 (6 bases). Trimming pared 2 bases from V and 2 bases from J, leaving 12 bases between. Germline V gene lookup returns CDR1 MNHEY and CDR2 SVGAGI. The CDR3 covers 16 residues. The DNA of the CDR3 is TGTGCCAGCAGTTACCGGGTGGGGGCGACTAATGAAAAACTGTTTTTT. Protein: CASSYRVGATNEKLFF.

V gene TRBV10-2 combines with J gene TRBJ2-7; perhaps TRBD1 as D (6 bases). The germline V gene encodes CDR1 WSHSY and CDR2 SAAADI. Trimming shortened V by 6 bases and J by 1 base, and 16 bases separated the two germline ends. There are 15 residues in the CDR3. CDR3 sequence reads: CASRDTGRKSYEQYF. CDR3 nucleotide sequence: TGCGCCAGCAGGGACACAGGGCGGAAATCCTACGAGCAGTACTTC.

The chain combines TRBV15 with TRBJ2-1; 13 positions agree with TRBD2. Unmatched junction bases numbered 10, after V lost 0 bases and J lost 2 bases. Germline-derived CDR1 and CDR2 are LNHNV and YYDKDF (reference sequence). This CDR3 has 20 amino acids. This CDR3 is CATSRERGLAGEATYNEQFF. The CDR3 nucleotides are TGTGCCACCAGCAGAGAACGTGGACTAGCGGGGGAGGCGACCTACAATGAGCAGTTCTTC. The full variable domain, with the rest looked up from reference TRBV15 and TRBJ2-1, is DAMVIQNPRYQVTQFGKPVTLSCSQTLNHNVMYWYQQKSSQAPKLLFHYYDKDFNNEADTPDNFQSRRPNTSFCFLDIRSPGLGDTAMYLCATSRERGLAGEATYNEQFFGPGTRLTVL.

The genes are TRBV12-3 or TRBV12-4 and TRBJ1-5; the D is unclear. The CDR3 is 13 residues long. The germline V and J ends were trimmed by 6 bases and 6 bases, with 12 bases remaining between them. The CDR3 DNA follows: TGTGCCAGCAGGGGGAGTTTGGGTCAGCCCCAGCATTTT. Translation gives CASRGSLGQPQHF.

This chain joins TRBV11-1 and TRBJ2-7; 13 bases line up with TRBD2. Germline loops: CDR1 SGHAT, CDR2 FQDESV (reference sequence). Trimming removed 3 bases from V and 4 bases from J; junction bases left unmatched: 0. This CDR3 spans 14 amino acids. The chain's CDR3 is CASSLGLAGYEQYF. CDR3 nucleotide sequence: TGTGCCAGCAGCTTGGGACTAGCGGGATACGAGCAGTACTTC.

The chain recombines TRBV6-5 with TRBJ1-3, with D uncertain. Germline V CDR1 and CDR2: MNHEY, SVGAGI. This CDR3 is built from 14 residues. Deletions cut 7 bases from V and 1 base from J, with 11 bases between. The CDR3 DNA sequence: TGTGCCAGCATCGGGTCTTTATCTGGAAACACCATATATTTT. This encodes CASIGSLSGNTIYF.

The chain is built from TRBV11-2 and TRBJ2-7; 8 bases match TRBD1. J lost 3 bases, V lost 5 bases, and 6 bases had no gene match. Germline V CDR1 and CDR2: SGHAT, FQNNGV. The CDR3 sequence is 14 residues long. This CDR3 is CASSLGQADYEQYF. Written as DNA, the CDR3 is TGTGCCAGCAGCCTGGGACAGGCCGACTACGAGCAGTACTTC.

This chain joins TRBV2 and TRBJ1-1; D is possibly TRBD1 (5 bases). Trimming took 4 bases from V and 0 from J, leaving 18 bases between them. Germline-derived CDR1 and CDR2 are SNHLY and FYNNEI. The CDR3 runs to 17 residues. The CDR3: CASSVGRGGNMNTEAFF. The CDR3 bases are TGTGCCAGCAGTGTAGGGCGGGGGGGAAATATGAACACTGAAGCTTTCTTT.

The CDR3 DNA reads TGTGTTCTTCCCTACGAGCAGTACTTC. Its translation: CVLPYEQYF. The genes are TRBV14 and TRBJ2-7; no clear D gene. This CDR3 is built from 9 residues. Germline loops: CDR1 SGHDN, CDR2 FVKESK. The variable domain in full, with the rest retrieved from reference TRBV14 and TRBJ2-7, is EAGVTQFPSHSVIEKGQTVTLRCDPISGHDNLYWYRRVMGKEIKFLLHFVKESKQDESGMPNNRFLAERTGGTYSTLKVQPAELEDSGVYFCVLPYEQYFGPGTRLTVT.

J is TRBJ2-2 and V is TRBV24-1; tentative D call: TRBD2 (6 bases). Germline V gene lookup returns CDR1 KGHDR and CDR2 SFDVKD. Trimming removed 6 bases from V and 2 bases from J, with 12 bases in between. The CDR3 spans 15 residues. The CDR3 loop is CATSHGGVNTGELFF. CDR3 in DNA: TGTGCCACCAGTCACGGGGGAGTAAACACCGGGGAGCTGTTTTTT.

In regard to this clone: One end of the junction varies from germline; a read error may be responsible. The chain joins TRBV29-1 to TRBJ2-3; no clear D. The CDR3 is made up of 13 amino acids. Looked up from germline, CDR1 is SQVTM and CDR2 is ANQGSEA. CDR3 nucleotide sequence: TGCAGCGTTGGGGCCCCCAGCATAGATACGCAGTATTTT. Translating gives CSVGAPSIDTQYF.

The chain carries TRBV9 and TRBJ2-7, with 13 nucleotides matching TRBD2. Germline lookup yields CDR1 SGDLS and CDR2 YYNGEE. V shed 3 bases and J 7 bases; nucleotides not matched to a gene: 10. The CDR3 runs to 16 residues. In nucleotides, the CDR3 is TGTGCCAGCAGCGCAACTAGCGGGAGGGCCGTAGGGGAGCAGTACTTC. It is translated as CASSATSGRAVGEQYF.

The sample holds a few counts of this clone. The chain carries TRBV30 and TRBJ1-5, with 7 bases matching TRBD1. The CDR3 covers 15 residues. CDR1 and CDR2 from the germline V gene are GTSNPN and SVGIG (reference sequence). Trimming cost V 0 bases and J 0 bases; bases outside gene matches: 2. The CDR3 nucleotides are TGTGCCTGGAGTGTGGGACAGTATAGCAATCAGCCCCAGCATTTT. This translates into CAWSVGQYSNQPQHF.

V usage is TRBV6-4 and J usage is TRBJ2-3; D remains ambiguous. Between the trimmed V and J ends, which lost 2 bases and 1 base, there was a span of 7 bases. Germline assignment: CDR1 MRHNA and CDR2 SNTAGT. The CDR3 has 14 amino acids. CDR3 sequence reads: CASSDGRGTDTQYF. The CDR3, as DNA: TGTGCCAGCAGTGACGGCCGGGGCACAGATACGCAGTATTTT.

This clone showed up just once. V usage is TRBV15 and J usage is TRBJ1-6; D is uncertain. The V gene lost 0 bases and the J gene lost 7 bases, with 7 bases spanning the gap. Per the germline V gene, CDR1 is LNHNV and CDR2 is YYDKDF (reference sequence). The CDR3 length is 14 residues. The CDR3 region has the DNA TGTGCCACCAGCAGAGATTCGGGGAATTCACCCCTCCACTTT. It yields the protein CATSRDSGNSPLHF.

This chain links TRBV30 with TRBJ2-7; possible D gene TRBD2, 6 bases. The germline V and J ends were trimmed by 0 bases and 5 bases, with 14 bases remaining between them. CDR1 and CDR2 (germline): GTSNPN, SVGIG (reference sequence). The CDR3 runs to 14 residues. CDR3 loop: CAWSVGGEVHEQYF. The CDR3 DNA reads TGTGCCTGGAGTGTAGGAGGGGAAGTACACGAGCAGTACTTC.

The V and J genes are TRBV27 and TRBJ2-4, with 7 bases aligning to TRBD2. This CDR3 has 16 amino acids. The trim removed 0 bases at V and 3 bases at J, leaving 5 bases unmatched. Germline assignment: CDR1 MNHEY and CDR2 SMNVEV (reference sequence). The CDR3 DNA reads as TGTGCCAGCAGTTTATCTTGGGAGGGCCTCAAAAACATTCAGTACTTC. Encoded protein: CASSLSWEGLKNIQYF.

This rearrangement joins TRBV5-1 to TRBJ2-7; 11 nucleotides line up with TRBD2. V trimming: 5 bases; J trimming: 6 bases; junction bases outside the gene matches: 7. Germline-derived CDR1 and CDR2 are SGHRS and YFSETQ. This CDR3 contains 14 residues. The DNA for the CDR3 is TGCGCCAGCAGACCCGGGACTAGCGGTTTCGAGCAGTACTTC. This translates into CASRPGTSGFEQYF.

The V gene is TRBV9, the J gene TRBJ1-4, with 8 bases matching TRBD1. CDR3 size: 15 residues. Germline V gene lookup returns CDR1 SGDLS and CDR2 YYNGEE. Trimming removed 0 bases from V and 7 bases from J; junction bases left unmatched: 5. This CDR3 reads CASSVVTGEGEKLFF. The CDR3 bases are TGTGCCAGCAGCGTAGTGACAGGGGAAGGTGAAAAACTGTTTTTT.

The CDR3 DNA reads as TGTGCCAGCAGTTACTCGGAGGGAAATGGCTACACCTTC. Amino acids: CASSYSEGNGYTF. The gene calls are TRBV6-6 and TRBJ1-2, with unresolved D. V was pared by 0 bases and J by 6 bases, with 8 bases between. CDR1 and CDR2 (germline): MNHNY, SVGAGI (reference sequence). CDR3 length: 13 amino acids.

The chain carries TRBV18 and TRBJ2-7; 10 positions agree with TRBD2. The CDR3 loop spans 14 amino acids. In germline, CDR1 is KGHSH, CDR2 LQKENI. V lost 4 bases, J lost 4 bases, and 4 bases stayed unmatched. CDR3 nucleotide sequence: TGTGCCAGCTCACGCCCTAGCGGGAGTTACGAGCAGTACTTC. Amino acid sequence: CASSRPSGSYEQYF.

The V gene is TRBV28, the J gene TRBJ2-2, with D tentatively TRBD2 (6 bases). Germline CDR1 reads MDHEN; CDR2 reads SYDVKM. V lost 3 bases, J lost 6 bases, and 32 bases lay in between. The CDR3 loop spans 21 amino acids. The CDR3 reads CASSLSGEETLVPKWAGELFF. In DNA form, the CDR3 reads TGTGCCAGCAGTTTGTCCGGGGAGGAGACTCTGGTTCCAAAGTGGGCCGGGGAGCTGTTTTTT. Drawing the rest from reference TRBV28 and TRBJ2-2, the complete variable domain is DVKVTQSSRYLVKRTGEKVFLECVQDMDHENMFWYRQDPGLGLRLIYFSYDVKMKEKGDIPEGYSVSREKKERFSLILESASTNQTSMYLCASSLSGEETLVPKWAGELFFGEGSRLTVL.

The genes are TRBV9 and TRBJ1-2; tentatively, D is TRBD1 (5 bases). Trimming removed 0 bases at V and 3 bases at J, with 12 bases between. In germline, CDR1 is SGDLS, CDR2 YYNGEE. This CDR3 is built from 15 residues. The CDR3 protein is CASSVGPGGYYGYTF. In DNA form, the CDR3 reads TGTGCCAGCAGCGTAGGTCCGGGGGGTTACTATGGCTACACCTTC.

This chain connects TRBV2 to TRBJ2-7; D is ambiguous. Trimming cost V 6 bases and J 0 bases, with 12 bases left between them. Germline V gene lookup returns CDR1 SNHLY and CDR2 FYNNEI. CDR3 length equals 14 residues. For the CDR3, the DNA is TGTGCCAGCAGCGAGACACACATCTCCTACGAGCAGTACTTC. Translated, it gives CASSETHISYEQYF. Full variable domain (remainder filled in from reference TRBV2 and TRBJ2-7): EPEVTQTPSHQVTQMGQEVILRCVPISNHLYFYWYRQILGQKVEFLVSFYNNEISEKSEIFDDQFSVERPDGSNFTLKIRSTKLEDSAMYFCASSETHISYEQYFGPGTRLTVT.

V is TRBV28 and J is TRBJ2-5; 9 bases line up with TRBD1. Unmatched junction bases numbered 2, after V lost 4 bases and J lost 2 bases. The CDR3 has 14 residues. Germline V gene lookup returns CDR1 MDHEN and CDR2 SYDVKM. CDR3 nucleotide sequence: TGTGCCAGCAGTTGGACAGGGGCGCAAGAGACCCAGTACTTC. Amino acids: CASSWTGAQETQYF. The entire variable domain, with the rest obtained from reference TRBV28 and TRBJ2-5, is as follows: DVKVTQSSRYLVKRTGEKVFLECVQDMDHENMFWYRQDPGLGLRLIYFSYDVKMKEKGDIPEGYSVSREKKERFSLILESASTNQTSMYLCASSWTGAQETQYFGPGTRLLVL.

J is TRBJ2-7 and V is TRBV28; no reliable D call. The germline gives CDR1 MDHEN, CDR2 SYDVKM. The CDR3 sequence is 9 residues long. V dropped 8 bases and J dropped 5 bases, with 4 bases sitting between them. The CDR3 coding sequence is TGTGCCAGCGGCAACGAGCAGTACTTC. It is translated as CASGNEQYF.

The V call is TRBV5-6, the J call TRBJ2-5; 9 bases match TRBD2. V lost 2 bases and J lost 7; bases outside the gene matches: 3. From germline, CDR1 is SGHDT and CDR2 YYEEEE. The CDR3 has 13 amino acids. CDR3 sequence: CASSLLAGWTQYF. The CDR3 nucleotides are TGTGCCAGCAGCTTACTAGCGGGCTGGACCCAGTACTTC.

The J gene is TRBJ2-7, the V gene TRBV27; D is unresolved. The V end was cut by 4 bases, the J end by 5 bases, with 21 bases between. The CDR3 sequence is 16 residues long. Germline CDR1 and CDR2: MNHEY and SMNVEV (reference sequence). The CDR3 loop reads CASSYRHPNSADEQYF. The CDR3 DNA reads TGTGCCAGCAGTTATAGACACCCGAACTCCGCAGACGAGCAGTACTTC.